Sequencing of this TCR beta chain was carried out in a study of siplizumab effects on memory and regulatory T cells. The assay was immunoSEQ multiplex PCR, and TCRdb's table has in-frame clones only and misses some. The sample contains around 77,000 clones, about 90% of which appear only once. By share, this clone counts as medium-sized. This CDR3 is 16 amino acids long. V was shortened by 2 bases and J by 7 bases, with 20 bases between the two germline ends. Per the germline V gene, CDR1 is SGHTA and CDR2 is FQGTGA. Specimen: CD8+ T cells sorted from blood. The V and J genes are TRBV7-3 and TRBJ1-2, with D possibly matching TRBD1 (6 bases). The sequence derives from a human donor in good health. The DNA of the CDR3 is TGTGCCAGCAGCTTACGACAGGTCCCTGTTCTGGGTGGCTACACCTTC. Its protein is CASSLRQVPVLGGYTF.